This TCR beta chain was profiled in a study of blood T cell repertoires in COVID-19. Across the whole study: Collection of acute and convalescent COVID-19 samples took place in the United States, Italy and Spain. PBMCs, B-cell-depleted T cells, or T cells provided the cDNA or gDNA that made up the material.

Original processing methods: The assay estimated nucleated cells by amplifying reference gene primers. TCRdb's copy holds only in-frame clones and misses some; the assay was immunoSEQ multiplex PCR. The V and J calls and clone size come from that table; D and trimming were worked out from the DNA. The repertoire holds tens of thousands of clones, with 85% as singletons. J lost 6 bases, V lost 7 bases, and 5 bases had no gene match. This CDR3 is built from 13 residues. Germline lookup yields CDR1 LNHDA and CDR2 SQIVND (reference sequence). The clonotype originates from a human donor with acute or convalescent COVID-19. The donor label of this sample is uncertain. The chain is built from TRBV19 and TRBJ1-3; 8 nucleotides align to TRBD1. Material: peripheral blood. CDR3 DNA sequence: TGTGCCAGTAAGGACAGGGTTGAAAACACCATATATTTT. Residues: CASKDRVENTIYF.